A selection of T cell receptor beta chains follows, all from one sample in a study of cytomegalovirus exposure and HLA in healthy donors. Produced via immunoSEQ multiplex PCR; TCRdb's table is partial and in-frame only. The data show about 190,000 clones, more than 60% seen once. Sequencing input: PBMCs. Receptor source: a woman in her twenties or thirties in good health and CMV-seropositive. Each CDR3 is given with its conserved first and last residue. The D gene is left open where the match is weak. Clone size is shown for a subset of rows, as once, few, many or a class of expanded clone.

>TRBJ2-5|.|TRBV5-1|.
TGCGCCAGCAGCTTTGGGCCCCGGGAGCAAGAGACCCAGTACTTC
CASSFGPREQETQYF
>TRBJ2-7|.|TRBV6-6|.
TGTGCCGGAGGACGGGTGTTCGGCGAGCAGTACTTC
CAGGRVFGEQYF
>TRBJ2-3|TRBD2|TRBV2|.
TGTGCCAGCAGTGTGGCTAGCGGGGGCTCTAGGACGGATACGCAGTATTTT
CASSVASGGSRTDTQYF
>TRBJ2-1|TRBD2|TRBV5-4|.
TGTGCCAGCAGCATTAGCGGGGGAGCCTACAATGAGCAGTTCTTC
CASSISGGAYNEQFF
>TRBJ1-2|TRBD1|TRBV7-2|.
TGTGCCAGCAGCTCGGGACAGCTATATGGCTACACCTTC
CASSSGQLYGYTF
>TRBJ2-3|TRBD2|TRBV5-1|.
TGCGCCAGCAGCCCGGGGGGTAGCACAGATACGCAGTATTTT
CASSPGGSTDTQYF
>TRBJ1-5|.|TRBV7-9|.
TGTGCCAGCAGCTTAGTGAGTCTGGGGGCAAGGAGCAATCAGCCCCAGCATTTT
CASSLVSLGARSNQPQHF
>TRBJ2-7|.|TRBV27|.
TGTGCCAGCAGGAGGACAGACGCGCGTCACGAGCAGTACTTC
CASRRTDARHEQYF
>TRBJ2-3|.|TRBV5-1|.
TGCGCCAGCAGCTTGCAGGGAGGGGGTGATACGCAGTATTTT
CASSLQGGGDTQYF
>TRBJ2-7|TRBD2|TRBV14|.
TGTGCCAGCAGCCAAGCCGGGACTAGCGCTATCTACGAGCAGTACTTC
CASSQAGTSAIYEQYF
>TRBJ2-7|.|TRBV2|few
TGTGCCAGCAGTGATGGATTCAGGGATCGGCAGTACTTC
CASSDGFRDRQYF
>TRBJ2-1|.|TRBV27|.
TGTGCCAGCAGTTCCGGGACCTACAATGAGCAGTTCTTC
CASSSGTYNEQFF
>TRBJ1-3|.|TRBV9|.
TGTGCCAGCAGCGTAGTGGGAGGAGACTCCTCCGGAGGAAACACCATATATTTT
CASSVVGGDSSGGNTIYF
>TRBJ1-3|TRBD1|TRBV15|.
TGTGCCACCAGCAGAGACAGGGGGCCCGGAAACACCATATATTTT
CATSRDRGPGNTIYF
>TRBJ2-3|TRBD1|TRBV7-8|.
TGTGCCAGCAGCTCTAGACAGGGATGGGATGCGCAGTATTTT
CASSSRQGWDAQYF
>TRBJ2-5|.|TRBV19|.
TGTGCCAGTAGTATATGGCCAAACCAAGAGACCCAGTACTTC
CASSIWPNQETQYF
>TRBJ2-5|.|TRBV2|.
TGTGCCAGCAGTGAGTACAGACAAGAGACCCAGTACTTC
CASSEYRQETQYF
>TRBJ1-1|.|TRBV5-1|.
TGCGCCAGCAGCTCGACCGGGACAATGAACACTGAAGCTTTCTTT
CASSSTGTMNTEAFF
>TRBJ2-5|TRBD2|TRBV6-6|.
TGTGCCAGCAGAGGGACTAGCGGGCAAGAGACCCAGTACTTC
CASRGTSGQETQYF
>TRBJ2-5|.|TRBV5-1|.
TGCGCCAGCAGCTTGGGAAACAGCAACCAAGAGACCCAGTACTTC
CASSLGNSNQETQYF